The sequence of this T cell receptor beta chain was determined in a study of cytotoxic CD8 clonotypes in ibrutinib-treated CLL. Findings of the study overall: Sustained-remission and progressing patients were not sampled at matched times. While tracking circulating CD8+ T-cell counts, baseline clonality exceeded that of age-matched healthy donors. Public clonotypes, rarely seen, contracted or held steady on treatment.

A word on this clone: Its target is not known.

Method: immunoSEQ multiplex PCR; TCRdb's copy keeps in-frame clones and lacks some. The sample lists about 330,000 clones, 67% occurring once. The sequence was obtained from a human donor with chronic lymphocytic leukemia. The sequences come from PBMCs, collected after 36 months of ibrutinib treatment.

The CDR3 loop reads CASSLGLYSNQPQHF. In DNA form, the CDR3 reads TGTGCCAGCAGCTTGGGTTTATATAGCAATCAGCCCCAGCATTTT. V usage is TRBV5-6 and J usage is TRBJ1-5; D gene unclear. Germline lookup yields CDR1 SGHDT and CDR2 YYEEEE. V lost 0 bases, J lost 0 bases, and 7 bases lay in between. The CDR3 runs 15 residues.